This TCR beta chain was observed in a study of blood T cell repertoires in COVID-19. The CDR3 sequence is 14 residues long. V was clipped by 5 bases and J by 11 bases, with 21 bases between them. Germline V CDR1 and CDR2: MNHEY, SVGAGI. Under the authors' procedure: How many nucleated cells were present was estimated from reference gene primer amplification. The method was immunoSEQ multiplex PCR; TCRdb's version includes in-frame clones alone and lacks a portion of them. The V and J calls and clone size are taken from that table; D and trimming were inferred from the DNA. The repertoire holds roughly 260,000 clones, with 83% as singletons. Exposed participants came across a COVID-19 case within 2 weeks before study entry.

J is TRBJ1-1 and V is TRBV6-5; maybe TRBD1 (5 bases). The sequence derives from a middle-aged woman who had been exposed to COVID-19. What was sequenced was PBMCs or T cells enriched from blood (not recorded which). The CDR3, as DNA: TGTGCCAGCAGTCCCCTGGCAGGGAGGGAGCCTGCTTTCTTT. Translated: CASSPLAGREPAFF.